A selection of T cell receptor beta chains follows, all from one sample in a study of cytomegalovirus exposure and HLA in healthy donors. Clones were read by immunoSEQ multiplex PCR, and TCRdb kept only the in-frame ones, dropping some. Of under 200,000 clones listed, around three quarters are singletons. Sequencing input: PBMCs. These receptors all come from a man between 45 and 60 years old in good health and CMV-seropositive. Both conserved end residues are trimmed from each CDR3. Each record gives: V gene, J gene, CDR3 length, CDR3 protein.

V gene: TRBV6-5; J gene: TRBJ1-2; CDR3 length: 13; CDR3 protein: ASSYGSDYRYGYT
V gene: TRBV7-2; J gene: TRBJ1-5; CDR3 length: 10; CDR3 protein: ASTNGNQPQH
V gene: TRBV11-2; J gene: TRBJ2-7; CDR3 length: 13; CDR3 protein: ASSPEAGAVYEQY
V gene: TRBV7-9; J gene: TRBJ2-3; CDR3 length: 13; CDR3 protein: ASSWAGADTDTQY
V gene: TRBV11-1; J gene: TRBJ2-1; CDR3 length: 9; CDR3 protein: ASSSLNEQF
V gene: TRBV4-3; J gene: TRBJ1-2; CDR3 length: 11; CDR3 protein: ASSQDRNYGYT
V gene: TRBV19; J gene: TRBJ1-2; CDR3 length: 12; CDR3 protein: ASRNRDSGYGYT
V gene: TRBV7-2; J gene: TRBJ1-6; CDR3 length: 14; CDR3 protein: ASSLDFNRGNSPLH
V gene: TRBV4-3; J gene: TRBJ2-5; CDR3 length: 11; CDR3 protein: ASSPSGEETQY
V gene: TRBV5-1; J gene: TRBJ1-1; CDR3 length: 12; CDR3 protein: ASSYDGTSPEAF
V gene: TRBV6-1; J gene: TRBJ2-5; CDR3 length: 16; CDR3 protein: ASSAQPSGTGGQETQY
V gene: TRBV19; J gene: TRBJ2-7; CDR3 length: 13; CDR3 protein: ASSTGYRASYEQY
V gene: TRBV29-1; J gene: TRBJ2-7; CDR3 length: 11; CDR3 protein: SVDAQGTYEQY
V gene: TRBV19; J gene: TRBJ2-1; CDR3 length: 14; CDR3 protein: ASSMAPKRGVNEQF
V gene: TRBV7-9; J gene: TRBJ2-5; CDR3 length: 14; CDR3 protein: ASSSVGLAGVETQY
V gene: TRBV29-1; J gene: TRBJ1-1; CDR3 length: 11; CDR3 protein: SVGEGGNTEAF
V gene: TRBV10-2; J gene: TRBJ1-6; CDR3 length: 12; CDR3 protein: ASKNRVGNSPLH
V gene: TRBV7-8; J gene: TRBJ1-6; CDR3 length: 13; CDR3 protein: ASSLGSAGQTPLH
V gene: TRBV25-1; J gene: TRBJ1-1; CDR3 length: 15; CDR3 protein: ASSERYRGGLNTEAF
V gene: TRBV5-1; J gene: TRBJ2-7; CDR3 length: 15; CDR3 protein: ASSLAQPGTSVHEQY
V gene: TRBV27; J gene: TRBJ1-2; CDR3 length: 12; CDR3 protein: ASSFLGRREGYT
V gene: TRBV7-7; J gene: TRBJ2-5; CDR3 length: 11; CDR3 protein: ASSLRLAEEQY